The clone carrying this TCR beta chain came up a few times. This specimen comes from a study of CD8 T cells in ankylosing spondylitis. The CDR3 sequence is 15 residues long. CDR1 and CDR2 (germline): MNHEY, SMNVEV (reference sequence). V shed 2 bases and J 9 bases; nucleotides not matched to a gene: 9. TCRdb re-called the 5' RACE reads through MiXCR, storing one row per CDR3 protein. Of a few hundred thousand distinct CDR3 sequences in the sample, 20% are singletons; the top ten hold under 4%. The receptor was derived from a female donor with ankylosing spondylitis or in good health (not recorded which). The sample comprised blood, either unsorted or a sorted T cell fraction (not recorded which). V is TRBV27 and J is TRBJ2-1; 8 bases are shared with TRBD2. The CDR3, as DNA: TGTGCCAGCAGTTTAAGGTCAGCGGGAGAAACTGAGCAGTTCTTC. Its translation: CASSLRSAGETEQFF.